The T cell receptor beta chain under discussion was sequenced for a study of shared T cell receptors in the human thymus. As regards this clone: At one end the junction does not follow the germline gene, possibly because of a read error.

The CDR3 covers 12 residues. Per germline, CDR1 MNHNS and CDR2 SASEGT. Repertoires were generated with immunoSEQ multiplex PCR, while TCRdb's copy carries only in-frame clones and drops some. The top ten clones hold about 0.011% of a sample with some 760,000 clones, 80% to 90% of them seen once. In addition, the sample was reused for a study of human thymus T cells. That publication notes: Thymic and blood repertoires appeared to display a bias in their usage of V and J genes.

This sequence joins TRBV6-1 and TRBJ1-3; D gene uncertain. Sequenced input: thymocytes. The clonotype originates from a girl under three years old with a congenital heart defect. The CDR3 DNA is TGTGCCAGCAGTGAAATGGCAGAGAGGGTCAATTTT. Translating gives CASSEMAERVNF.